This T cell receptor beta chain originates from a study of shared clonotypes between healthy human individuals. Overall study context: Three CD4 naive, three CD4 memory, two CD8 naive and one CD8 memory plate were used per donor.

The table lists this clone with many counts. Its antigen is unknown. The authors distributed each subset's genomic DNA evenly over several immunoSEQ plates. Clones were read by immunoSEQ multiplex PCR, and TCRdb kept only the in-frame ones, dropping some. The sample shows about 2 million clones, 85% to 95% of them seen only once. Findings and limits, study-wide: A reduction in generation probabilities was seen for non-shared clonotypes relative to those shared by all four donors. There were few donors, and this limited the genetic and exposure-history diversity represented.

V gave up 4 bases and J gave up 2 bases, with 11 bases separating them. Germline-derived CDR1 and CDR2 are MNHNS and SASEGT. This CDR3 is 15 amino acids long. The sequence came from a young man in good health. The source material was naive CD4+ T cells sorted from blood. Subset specified: CD45RA+ positively selected. This chain links TRBV6-1 with TRBJ2-2, with a possible D match to TRBD2 (6 bases). CDR3 in amino acids: CASSASARNTGELFF. The CDR3 DNA is TGTGCCAGCAGTGCTAGCGCAAGAAACACCGGGGAGCTGTTTTTT.